This note documents a single T cell receptor beta chain sequence. Its cognate antigen is unknown. The data belong to a study of OX40 agonist ivuxolimab in advanced cancers. About the research overall: Ivuxolimab, which patients received intravenously every 2 weeks, was dosed at 0.01 to 10 mg/kg.

Study results and limitations: Low clonal expansion, among the lowest seen, marked partial responders at 0.1-3.0 mg/kg.

This table comes from immunoSEQ multiplex PCR, and its TCRdb copy is limited to in-frame clones, with some not included. The sample lists tens of thousands of clones, 65% to 85% seen once, with 6.8% in the top ten. The CDR3 contains 15 residues. In germline, CDR1 is SGHRS, CDR2 YFSETQ. The V gene lost 0 bases and the J gene lost 5 bases, with 15 bases spanning the gap. The clonotype was recovered from an adult with an advanced solid tumor such as melanoma, head and neck, liver or kidney cancer. The chain couples TRBV5-1 to TRBJ2-7, with unresolved D. Source: CD4+ or CD8+ T cells sorted from blood, taken in a trial of the OX40 agonist ivuxolimab. CDR3 region: CASSLEWAESDEQYF. CDR3 DNA: TGCGCCAGCAGCTTGGAGTGGGCTGAGTCCGACGAGCAGTACTTC.